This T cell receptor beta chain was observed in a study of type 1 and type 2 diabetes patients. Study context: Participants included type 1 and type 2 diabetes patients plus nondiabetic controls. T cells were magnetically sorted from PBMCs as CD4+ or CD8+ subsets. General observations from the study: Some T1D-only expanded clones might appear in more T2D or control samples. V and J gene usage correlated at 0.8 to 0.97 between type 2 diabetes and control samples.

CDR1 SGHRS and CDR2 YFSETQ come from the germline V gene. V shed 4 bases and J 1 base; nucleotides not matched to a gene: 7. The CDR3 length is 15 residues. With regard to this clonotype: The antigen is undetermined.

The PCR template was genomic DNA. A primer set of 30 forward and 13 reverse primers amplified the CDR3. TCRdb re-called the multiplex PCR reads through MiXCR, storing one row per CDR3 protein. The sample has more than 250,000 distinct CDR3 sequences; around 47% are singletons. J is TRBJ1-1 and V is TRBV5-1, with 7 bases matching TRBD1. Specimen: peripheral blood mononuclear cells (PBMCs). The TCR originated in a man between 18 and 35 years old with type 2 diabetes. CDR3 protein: CASSRTGAWNTEAFF. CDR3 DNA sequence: TGCGCCAGCAGCAGAACAGGGGCCTGGAACACTGAAGCTTTCTTT.